The 5 T cell receptor beta chains below all came from one sample that was sequenced in a study of T-cell memory formation after mild COVID-19. TCRdb itself ran the 5' RACE reads through MiXCR, one entry per CDR3 protein. The data hold almost 250,000 distinct CDR3 sequences, with approximately 15% observed a single time. Sequences were obtained from PBMCs or a T cell subset sorted from them (not recorded which). The receptors were sampled from an adult woman who had mild COVID-19 (a few samples of this study predate the infection). Cell type and time point are not known.

This clonotype was seen only a few times. The rearrangement uses TRBV18 and TRBJ2-7, with D perhaps TRBD1 (7 bases). Trimming took off 1 base at V and 2 bases at J, with 12 bases between the two ends. Germline CDR1 and CDR2: KGHSH and LQKENI. The CDR3 is 15 amino acids. This CDR3 is CASSPRQGGTYEQYF. In DNA form, the CDR3 reads TGTGCCAGCTCACCACGTCAGGGGGGTACCTACGAGCAGTACTTC.

The chain couples TRBV7-3 to TRBJ2-1, with D perhaps matching TRBD1 (6 bases). V gave up 0 bases and J gave up 9 bases, with 9 bases separating them. Per germline, CDR1 SGHTA and CDR2 FQGTGA. The CDR3 length is 13 residues. For the CDR3, the DNA is TGTGCCAGCAGCTTAACGGGGGCCGGTGAGCAGTTCTTC. As protein: CASSLTGAGEQFF.

The V gene is TRBV20-1, the J gene TRBJ1-5; 7 bases match TRBD1. Trimming took 6 bases from V and 3 from J; bases not matched to a gene: 8. Germline lookup yields CDR1 DFQATT and CDR2 SNEGSKA (reference sequence). This CDR3 spans 14 amino acids. CDR3 in amino acids: CSARGGQNNQPQHF. The CDR3 coding sequence is TGCAGTGCACGAGGGGGCCAGAACAATCAGCCCCAGCATTTT.

This clonotype has a handful of counts. J is TRBJ2-5 and V is TRBV27; TRBD2 aligns across 8 bases. There are 14 residues in the CDR3. Germline V gene data show CDR1 as MNHEY and CDR2 as SMNVEV (reference sequence). The J segment lost 5 bases and the V segment lost 6 bases, leaving 8 bases of the junction unmatched. This CDR3 is CASSSRGGRETQYF. The CDR3 nucleotides are TGTGCCAGCAGCTCCCGGGGGGGCCGGGAGACCCAGTACTTC.

This clonotype was detected only a few times. The chain uses TRBV5-6 and TRBJ1-6; D gene ambiguous. This CDR3 comprises 14 residues. V dropped 1 base and J dropped 7 bases, with 9 bases sitting between them. The V gene's germline CDR1 is SGHDT and CDR2 YYEEEE. For the CDR3, the DNA is TGTGCCAGCAGCTTGCCGATGTGGAATTCACCCCTCCACTTT. As protein: CASSLPMWNSPLHF.